This entry is about one T cell receptor beta chain. The antigen is not known. The J segment lost 3 bases and the V segment lost 4 bases, leaving 8 bases of the junction unmatched. Germline V lookup: CDR1 SGHRS, CDR2 YFSETQ. CDR3 length: 15 amino acids. This record comes from a study of chemoradiotherapy in HPV16-positive cancers. Study summary: Functional T-cell assays on a couple of HPV16-positive patients' cells defined candidate HPV-specific clones and common TCR motifs.

Study-level results: In HPV16-positive patients, HPV-responsive T-cell expansion tracked better recurrence-free survival. Candidate HPV-specific clones and E7-related TCR motifs grew in tumor during treatment.

Over chemoradiotherapy, repertoires were sampled more than once. Repertoires were generated with immunoSEQ multiplex PCR, while TCRdb's copy carries only in-frame clones and drops some. The sample has about 39,000 clones, under 80% seen once. The sequenced sample was blood, obtained from a patient who underwent chemoradiotherapy. The chain is built from TRBV5-1 and TRBJ2-3; TRBD2 agrees at 7 bases. The receptor was isolated from a human donor with HPV-associated anogenital cancer. CDR3 region: CASSLLGRATDTQYF. The CDR3 region has the DNA TGCGCCAGCAGCCTACTAGGGAGGGCAACAGATACGCAGTATTTT.